What follows are 32 T cell receptor beta chains derived from one specimen sequenced in a study of TIL therapy for anti-PD-1-resistant metastatic lung cancer. Noted time point: pre-treatment sample, taken before nivolumab and TIL therapy. The immunoSEQ assay was v3. Sequencing was performed with immunoSEQ multiplex PCR; in TCRdb, only in-frame clones are kept and a portion is missing. The table lists more than 55,000 clones, around 69% of them singletons. Sequences were derived from blood, sampled at baseline. The receptors here all came from a person aged 25 to 79 with non-small cell lung cancer.

V gene TRBV14 combines with J gene TRBJ2-1, with 12 bases that match TRBD2. CDR1 is SGHDN, CDR2 FVKESK, per germline. Trimming took 6 bases from V and 4 from J; bases not matched to a gene: 10. The CDR3 is made up of 17 amino acids. As DNA, the CDR3 is TGTGCCAGCAGTCGATACTCGACTAGCGGGGGATACAATGAGCAGTTCTTC. Its translation is CASSRYSTSGGYNEQFF.

The chain uses TRBV4-2 and TRBJ1-2; tentatively, D is TRBD1 (5 bases). Germline V gene lookup returns CDR1 LGHNA and CDR2 YNFKEQ. CDR3 length equals 12 residues. V lost 2 bases and J 7 bases, leaving 8 bases between the germline ends. As DNA, the CDR3 is TGTGCCAGCAGCCAAAGGGGAGGTGGCTACACCTTC. As protein: CASSQRGGGYTF.

This chain joins TRBV5-1 and TRBJ2-5; 7 positions match TRBD1. The CDR3 spans 16 residues. Germline trimming cut 0 bases from V and 1 base from J; bases unmatched to any gene: 6. Germline CDR1 SGHRS, CDR2 YFSETQ. DNA of the CDR3: TGCGCCAGCAGCTTGGCCGGGGCAGGGGGCCAAGAGACCCAGTACTTC. Translated: CASSLAGAGGQETQYF.

This chain joins TRBV4-2 and TRBJ2-3, with D maybe TRBD2 (6 bases). This CDR3 comprises 16 residues. CDR1 and CDR2 from the germline V gene are LGHNA and YNFKEQ. The V gene lost 1 base and the J gene lost 0 bases, with 11 bases spanning the gap. The CDR3 coding sequence is TGTGCCAGCAGCCAAGGCCCGGGACTCAGCACAGATACGCAGTATTTT. This gives the protein CASSQGPGLSTDTQYF.

The chain combines TRBV10-3 with TRBJ1-1, with TRBD1 identical over 10 bases. The junction had 7 bases not matched to a gene; V was cut back by 6 bases and J by 6 bases. The germline V gene has CDR1 ENHRY and CDR2 SYGVKD. This CDR3 comprises 14 residues. Here the CDR3 reads CAISGQGVNSEAFF. For the CDR3, the DNA is TGTGCCATCAGCGGACAGGGGGTTAACTCTGAAGCTTTCTTT.

The chain employs TRBV6-5 and TRBJ1-2; the D gene is possibly TRBD1 (5 bases). The CDR3 runs to 13 residues. Trimming left V 2 bases short and J 3 bases short, with 7 bases between. CDR1 and CDR2 (germline): MNHEY, SVGAGI. In DNA form, the CDR3 reads TGTGCCAGCAGTTACGCGGGGCACTATGGCTACACCTTC. It yields the protein CASSYAGHYGYTF.

CDR3 nucleotides: TGTGCCAGCAGCCGAGGACAGGGTGGCGAGCAGTACTTC. It is translated as CASSRGQGGEQYF. The chain has TRBV7-9 and TRBJ2-7; 8 bases match TRBD1. CDR1 SEHNR and CDR2 FQNEAQ come from the germline V gene (reference sequence). V was clipped by 5 bases and J by 6 bases; unmatched bases: 6. This CDR3 has 13 amino acids.

V is TRBV9 and J is TRBJ2-7; TRBD2 agrees at 9 bases. J gave up 3 bases and V 3 bases, and 4 bases lay outside the gene matches. The germline V gene has CDR1 SGDLS and CDR2 YYNGEE. This CDR3 has 14 amino acids. The CDR3 DNA is TGTGCCAGCAGCGAGGGACTAGCCGGCTACGAGCAGTACTTC. Residues: CASSEGLAGYEQYF.

V usage is TRBV5-1 and J usage is TRBJ2-7; possibly TRBD2 for D (6 bases). From germline, CDR1 is SGHRS and CDR2 YFSETQ. The CDR3 is made up of 13 amino acids. Trimming took 6 bases from V and 6 from J, leaving 16 bases between them. Here the CDR3 reads CASIAEGRREQYF. Here the CDR3 DNA reads TGCGCCAGCATCGCGGAGGGGAGGCGCGAGCAGTACTTC. The whole variable domain, filled in from reference TRBV5-1 and TRBJ2-7, reads KAGVTQTPRYLIKTRGQQVTLSCSPISGHRSVSWYQQTPGQGLQFLFEYFSETQRNKGNFPGRFSGRQFSNSRSEMNVSTLELGDSALYLCASIAEGRREQYFGPGTRLTVT.

The rearrangement uses TRBV6-1 and TRBJ1-1, with 10 bases matching TRBD1. CDR1 is MNHNS, CDR2 SASEGT, per germline. This CDR3 spans 11 amino acids. V shed 6 bases and J 10 bases; nucleotides not matched to a gene: 2. CDR3 DNA sequence: TGTGCCAGCAGCGACAGGGGGCCAGCTTTCTTT. Protein: CASSDRGPAFF.

This clone occurred a few times. The chain joins TRBV5-5 to TRBJ1-1, with TRBD1 matching 7 bases. Germline V gene sequence: CDR1 SGHKS, CDR2 YYEKEE (reference sequence). The V and J ends lost 0 bases and 9 bases, in that order; junction bases with no gene match: 2. The CDR3 sequence is 12 residues long. The CDR3 DNA sequence: TGTGCCAGCAGCTTGGCACAGGGGCAAGCTTTCTTT. Its protein is CASSLAQGQAFF.

This sequence joins TRBV7-2 and TRBJ2-1; D possibly corresponds to TRBD2 (6 bases). Looked up from germline, CDR1 is SGHTA and CDR2 is FQGNSA. CDR3 length equals 15 residues. V lost 0 bases, J lost 1 base, and 7 bases lay in between. The DNA of the CDR3 is TGTGCCAGCAGCTTAGCACTAGCATCCTACAATGAGCAGTTCTTC. Protein sequence: CASSLALASYNEQFF.

J is TRBJ1-1 and V is TRBV7-8, with 11 bases aligning to TRBD1. Trimming cost V 3 bases and J 4 bases; bases outside gene matches: 16. The germline CDR1 and CDR2 sequences are SGHVS and FQNEAQ. The CDR3 is 19 amino acids. CDR3 DNA: TGTGCCAGCAGCTTTCTTTGTGGTCGGGGGACAGGGGGTTGCACTGAAGCTTTCTTT. Translating it yields CASSFLCGRGTGGCTEAFF.

V and J are TRBV2 and TRBJ2-6, with no clear D. CDR1 and CDR2 from the germline V gene are SNHLY and FYNNEI. V was pared by 5 bases and J by 5 bases, with 10 bases between. The CDR3 covers 14 residues. The CDR3 protein is CASSTSRRANVLTF. DNA of the CDR3: TGTGCCAGCAGTACAAGTAGGAGGGCCAACGTCCTGACTTTC.

This clone was seen a handful of times. The rearrangement joins TRBV19 to TRBJ1-5, with a tentative D call TRBD1 (5 bases). Per the germline V gene, CDR1 is LNHDA and CDR2 is SQIVND (reference sequence). CDR3 length equals 17 residues. Deletions cut 5 bases from V and 3 bases from J, with 20 bases between. The CDR3 bases are TGTGCCAGTAGTGCTCCACCAGGGCATCGGGTCAATCAGCCCCAGCATTTT. Translating it yields CASSAPPGHRVNQPQHF.

V usage is TRBV7-6 and J usage is TRBJ2-2; possibly TRBD1 or TRBD2 for D (5 bases each). The germline V gene has CDR1 SGHVS and CDR2 FNYEAQ. V lost 2 bases to trimming and J lost 0 bases, with 10 bases between them. The CDR3 runs to 16 residues. This CDR3 reads CASSLLGPSNTGELFF. As DNA, the CDR3 is TGTGCCAGCAGCTTATTGGGACCTTCGAACACCGGGGAGCTGTTTTTT.

The chain is built from TRBV5-1 and TRBJ1-6, with 9 bases fitting TRBD1. The CDR3 runs to 16 residues. Germline CDR1 and CDR2: SGHRS and YFSETQ. The ends lost 4 bases at V and 10 bases at J; junction bases unmatched: 12. CDR3 nucleotides: TGCGCCAGCAGCCTGAACCCCGGGACAGGGTTATCACCCCTCCACTTT. Encoded protein: CASSLNPGTGLSPLHF.

The CDR3 protein is CASKLGLAETDTQYF. Here the CDR3 DNA reads TGCGCCAGCAAACTTGGACTAGCGGAGACAGATACGCAGTATTTT. The chain joins TRBV5-1 to TRBJ2-3; 10 bases line up with TRBD2. The ends lost 6 bases at V and 3 bases at J; junction bases unmatched: 7. The CDR3 contains 15 residues. Germline CDR1 and CDR2: SGHRS and YFSETQ.

The V gene is TRBV5-5, the J gene TRBJ1-5; 8 bases fit TRBD1. Looked up from germline, CDR1 is SGHKS and CDR2 is YYEKEE (reference sequence). The CDR3 sequence is 14 residues long. Trimming cost V 4 bases and J 5 bases; bases outside gene matches: 5. CDR3: CASSGQGGDQPQHF. The CDR3 DNA sequence: TGTGCCAGCAGCGGACAGGGAGGGGATCAGCCCCAGCATTTT.

The chain combines TRBV9 with TRBJ2-5; TRBD2 matches at 12 bases. Losses at the gene ends were 0 bases for V and 1 base for J; bases not matched to a gene: 13. Per the germline V gene, CDR1 is SGDLS and CDR2 is YYNGEE. The CDR3 covers 20 residues. CDR3 sequence (DNA): TGTGCCAGCAGCGTAGGAACCGTAGGACTAGCGGGACGTTTCCAAGAGACCCAGTACTTC. It encodes CASSVGTVGLAGRFQETQYF.

The gene calls are TRBV30 and TRBJ1-2; D remains unclear. Trimming stripped 4 bases from V and 7 bases from J, with 13 bases between. CDR1 is GTSNPN, CDR2 SVGIG, per germline (reference sequence). The CDR3 is 12 residues long. DNA for the CDR3: TGTGCCTGGAATCGGGATCTGGGTGGCTACACCTTC. It is translated as CAWNRDLGGYTF.

The genes are TRBV19 and TRBJ2-7; possibly TRBD2 for D (5 bases). The V gene's germline CDR1 is LNHDA and CDR2 SQIVND (reference sequence). The length of the CDR3 is 14 residues. Trimming pared 0 bases from V and 3 bases from J, leaving 9 bases between. The DNA of the CDR3 is TGTGCCAGTAGTATAGAGGGCGGGTTCTACGAGCAGTACTTC. Protein sequence: CASSIEGGFYEQYF.

This chain links TRBV4-1 with TRBJ2-3, with 9 bases fitting TRBD2. Per the germline V gene, CDR1 is MGHRA and CDR2 is YSYEKL. CDR3 length: 17 amino acids. V was clipped by 0 bases and J by 1 base; unmatched bases: 5. CDR3 sequence reads: CASSQDRRTSGTDTQYF. The CDR3 DNA reads as TGCGCCAGCAGCCAAGATAGGAGGACTAGCGGCACAGATACGCAGTATTTT.

The rearrangement uses TRBV13 and TRBJ1-3; tentative D call: TRBD1 (5 bases). Trimming cost V 2 bases and J 0 bases, with 11 bases left between them. This CDR3 is 16 amino acids long. Germline assignment: CDR1 PRHDT and CDR2 FYEKMQ (reference sequence). The CDR3 bases are TGTGCCAGCAGCTTAATGGGACTGGGCTCTGGAAACACCATATATTTT. It translates to CASSLMGLGSGNTIYF.

This clone was observed a single time. The chain is built from TRBV30 and TRBJ2-3; D ambiguous. V lost 0 bases to trimming and J lost 6 bases, with 7 bases between them. CDR1 is GTSNPN and CDR2 is SVGIG in the germline V gene (reference sequence). This CDR3 is built from 12 residues. CDR3 DNA: TGTGCCTGGAGTGTTTCGGTCGATACGCAGTATTTT. It yields the protein CAWSVSVDTQYF.

The sample holds a few counts of this clone. This chain uses TRBV2 with TRBJ2-2; D ambiguous. In germline, CDR1 is SNHLY, CDR2 FYNNEI. The V end lost 7 bases, the J end lost 3 bases, and 15 bases lay between the germline ends. The CDR3 is 15 residues long. The DNA for the CDR3 is TGTGCCAGCACTTTGGGCATGGGGTACACCGGGGAGCTGTTTTTT. Its translation: CASTLGMGYTGELFF.

The V gene is TRBV19, the J gene TRBJ1-6; TRBD1 aligns across 7 bases. V shed 6 bases and J 9 bases; nucleotides not matched to a gene: 2. CDR1 LNHDA and CDR2 SQIVND come from the germline V gene (reference sequence). This CDR3 is built from 12 residues. CDR3 in amino acids: CASSTGASPLHF. CDR3 in DNA: TGTGCCAGTAGCACAGGGGCTTCACCCCTCCACTTT.

This rearrangement joins TRBV11-3 to TRBJ2-1; TRBD2 matches 8 bases. V trimming: 5 bases; J trimming: 4 bases; junction bases outside the gene matches: 7. The germline V gene has CDR1 SGHNT and CDR2 YENEEA. The CDR3 extends over 15 amino acids. In DNA form, the CDR3 reads TGTGCCAGCAGCCCACTAGCGGCTAAGTACAATGAGCAGTTCTTC. Amino acid sequence: CASSPLAAKYNEQFF.

The rearrangement links TRBV19 to TRBJ2-1, with TRBD2 identical over 9 bases. The J segment lost 9 bases and the V segment lost 6 bases, leaving 6 bases of the junction unmatched. The CDR3 contains 13 residues. The germline gives CDR1 LNHDA, CDR2 SQIVND (reference sequence). In DNA, the CDR3 is TGTGCCAGTAGCGACCTGACTAGCGGTGAGCAGTTCTTC. As protein: CASSDLTSGEQFF.

V is TRBV5-1 and J is TRBJ2-1; D remains unclear. Germline-derived CDR1 and CDR2 are SGHRS and YFSETQ. V was clipped by 6 bases and J by 4 bases, with 17 bases between them. The CDR3 spans 15 residues. The CDR3 loop reads CASTIRVDGYNEQFF. DNA for the CDR3: TGCGCCAGCACTATCCGAGTAGATGGGTACAATGAGCAGTTCTTC.

The rearrangement joins TRBV30 to TRBJ2-5; D is unresolved. Deletions cut 4 bases from V and 4 bases from J, with 10 bases between. Looked up from germline, CDR1 is GTSNPN and CDR2 is SVGIG (reference sequence). CDR3 length: 12 residues. In nucleotides, the CDR3 is TGTGCCTGGACTTTGGGTTCAGAGACCCAGTACTTC. It is translated as CAWTLGSETQYF.

V usage is TRBV7-3 and J usage is TRBJ2-3; 8 nucleotides agree with TRBD1. From germline, CDR1 is SGHTA and CDR2 FQGTGA. The CDR3 runs 12 residues. V was pared by 9 bases and J by 5 bases, with 4 bases of the junction left unmatched. CDR3 sequence reads: CASGQGGDTQYF. The CDR3 nucleotides are TGTGCCAGTGGACAGGGAGGAGATACGCAGTATTTT.